This is a list of T cell receptor beta chains from one sample in a study of human T cells and chemical hapten exposure. TCRdb fed the RACE reads into MiXCR, producing one record per CDR3 protein. The sample has 300,000 to 450,000 distinct CDR3 sequences, approximately 5.1% seen once. The material was whole blood, obtained in connection with sensitization to the hapten diphenylcyclopropenone (DPC). The origin of the receptors is a woman aged 45-60 years with alopecia areata. Some clones in this sample may be carry-over from other donors' samples. Both conserved end residues are part of each CDR3. Fields, in order: D gene, clone size, V gene, J gene, CDR3 length, CDR3 protein, CDR3 DNA. A D gene is named only where the DNA matches it firmly. The size field is filled for only some rows; it gives once, few, many or a size class.

NA,many,TRBV7-9,TRBJ2-1,12,CASKRLETEQFF,TGTGCCAGCAAGAGGCTAGAGACTGAGCAGTTCTTC
NA,NA,TRBV10-3,TRBJ1-6,14,CAISAYASNSPLHF,TGTGCCATCAGTGCATATGCAAGTAATTCACCCCTCCACTTT
NA,many,TRBV12-3/TRBV12-4,TRBJ2-5,16,CASSLGRAGRTETQYF,TGTGCCAGCAGTTTAGGTCGGGCAGGGAGAACGGAGACCCAGTACTTC
NA,few,TRBV5-6,TRBJ1-1,14,CASSPGQFNTEAFF,TGTGCCAGCAGCCCCGGACAGTTTAACACTGAAGCTTTCTTT
NA,many,TRBV3-1,TRBJ2-1,16,CASSPRTGATGNEQFF,TGTGCCAGCAGCCCTCGGACGGGGGCGACGGGCAATGAGCAGTTCTTC
TRBD2,NA,TRBV6-5,TRBJ2-6,17,CASSYSGGASGANVLTF,TGTGCCAGCAGTTACTCGGGAGGGGCCTCTGGGGCCAACGTCCTGACTTTC
TRBD2,NA,TRBV6-1,TRBJ2-7,15,CASSPASGGPYEQYF,TGTGCCAGCAGTCCCGCTAGCGGGGGACCCTACGAGCAGTACTTC
NA,NA,TRBV12-3/TRBV12-4,TRBJ1-3,13,CASSSFAGNTIYF,TGTGCCAGCAGTTCGTTCGCTGGAAACACCATATATTTT
TRBD2,many,TRBV29-1,TRBJ2-3,13,CSVGLAGTDTQYF,TGCAGCGTGGGACTAGCGGGAACAGATACGCAGTATTTT
TRBD1,many,TRBV12-5,TRBJ1-5,16,CASGLVIRGQNQPQHF,TGTGCTAGTGGTTTGGTCATCAGGGGGCAAAATCAGCCCCAGCATTTT
NA,many,TRBV27,TRBJ2-7,13,CASSWGRSYEQYF,TGTGCCAGCAGTTGGGGACGGTCCTACGAGCAGTACTTC
NA,NA,TRBV5-1,TRBJ1-5,14,CASSSGEYNQPQHF,TGCGCCAGCAGCTCCGGGGAGTACAATCAGCCCCAGCATTTT
TRBD1,few,TRBV6-1,TRBJ1-1,14,CATTSGTGITEAFF,TGTGCCACCACTTCCGGGACAGGGATCACTGAAGCTTTCTTT
NA,NA,TRBV15,TRBJ1-1,14,CATSPSQMNTEAFF,TGTGCCACCAGCCCATCCCAGATGAACACTGAAGCTTTCTTT
TRBD1,NA,TRBV23-1,TRBJ2-5,16,CASSLSRGLLVETQYF,TGCGCCAGCAGTCTATCGAGGGGGCTGCTGGTGGAGACCCAGTACTTC
NA,NA,TRBV24-1,TRBJ2-1,16,CATSGVQGSTYNEQFF,TGTGCCACCAGTGGGGTCCAGGGGAGCACCTACAATGAGCAGTTCTTC
TRBD2,NA,TRBV11-2,TRBJ2-5,17,CASSLGGSGSRQETQYF,TGTGCCAGCAGCTTAGGGGGTAGCGGGAGCAGGCAAGAGACCCAGTACTTC
TRBD1,many,TRBV28,TRBJ2-5,15,CASSSGQGAIETQYF,TGTGCCAGCAGTTCCGGACAGGGGGCTATAGAGACCCAGTACTTC
TRBD1,NA,TRBV7-9,TRBJ2-7,15,CASSRRQGRDDEQYF,TGTGCCAGCAGCCGACGACAGGGTCGCGATGACGAGCAGTACTTC
NA,few,TRBV7-2,TRBJ1-1,14,CASSLTAGATEAFF,TGTGCCAGCAGCCTGACAGCCGGCGCGACTGAAGCTTTCTTT
NA,many,TRBV12-3/TRBV12-4,TRBJ2-4,12,CASSPAPADQYF,TGTGCCAGCAGTCCGGCCCCGGCGGATCAGTACTTC
TRBD1,many,TRBV20-1,TRBJ2-1,15,CSATNRRGRSNEQFF,TGCAGTGCTACTAACCGCAGGGGGCGAAGCAATGAGCAGTTCTTC
NA,many,TRBV6-1,TRBJ1-2,12,CASSDGPYGYTF,TGTGCCAGCAGTGACGGACCCTATGGCTACACCTTC
TRBD1,many,TRBV29-1,TRBJ2-3,14,CSVEGDRGGNTQYF,TGCAGCGTTGAGGGAGACAGGGGAGGTAATACGCAGTATTTT
NA,many,TRBV28,TRBJ2-5,16,CASSSLGAASRETQYF,TGTGCCAGCAGTTCGTTAGGGGCCGCCAGCCGAGAGACCCAGTACTTC
NA,NA,TRBV6-5,TRBJ1-1,17,CASSYSRDPGYNTEAFF,TGTGCCAGCAGTTACTCGCGGGACCCAGGCTACAACACTGAAGCTTTCTTT
TRBD1,NA,TRBV5-1,TRBJ1-5,15,CASSYGTGSNQPQHF,TGCGCCAGCAGCTATGGGACAGGTAGCAATCAGCCCCAGCATTTT
TRBD2,many,TRBV12-3/TRBV12-4,TRBJ2-1,14,CASSSGGTYNEQFF,TGTGCCAGCAGTAGCGGGGGGACTTACAATGAGCAGTTCTTC
TRBD1,NA,TRBV6-2/TRBV6-3,TRBJ2-7,17,CASSRAGDRGLPYEQYF,TGTGCCAGCAGTCGCGCCGGAGACAGGGGCCTGCCTTACGAGCAGTACTTC
NA,NA,TRBV12-3/TRBV12-4,TRBJ2-5,13,CASSRQERETQYF,TGTGCCAGCAGCCGACAGGAGAGGGAGACCCAGTACTTC
NA,many,TRBV7-2,TRBJ2-7,14,CASSPGTPPYEQYF,TGTGCCAGCAGCCCCGGGACGCCGCCCTACGAGCAGTACTTC
NA,many,TRBV12-3/TRBV12-4,TRBJ1-4,12,CASSHGSQKLFF,TGTGCCAGCAGTCACGGGTCCCAAAAACTGTTTTTT
TRBD2,few,TRBV3-1,TRBJ2-1,15,CASSATSGRAGVDFF,TGTGCCAGCAGCGCTACTAGCGGGAGGGCCGGGGTTGATTTCTTC
TRBD1,many,TRBV5-1,TRBJ1-1,15,CASSPGTGGDTEAFF,TGCGCCAGCAGCCCCGGGACAGGGGGAGACACTGAAGCTTTCTTT
NA,NA,TRBV27,TRBJ2-4,14,CASSLSIGVDIQYF,TGTGCCAGCAGTTTATCCATAGGCGTGGACATTCAGTACTTC
NA,many,TRBV4-1,TRBJ1-1,16,CASSPSRSESNTEAFF,TGCGCCAGCAGCCCGTCAAGGTCTGAGTCGAACACTGAAGCTTTCTTT
NA,many,TRBV6-1,TRBJ2-7,13,CASSEDGPYEQYF,TGTGCCAGCAGTGAAGACGGCCCCTACGAGCAGTACTTC
TRBD2,NA,TRBV7-2,TRBJ2-3,13,CASSYAGADTQYF,TGTGCCAGCAGTTACGCGGGGGCAGATACGCAGTATTTT
NA,many,TRBV11-2,TRBJ1-4,15,CASSLGGRNNEKLFF,TGTGCCAGCAGCTTAGGAGGCAGGAATAATGAAAAACTGTTTTTT
TRBD1,many,TRBV20-1,TRBJ1-1,10,CSAGDREAFF,TGCAGTGCTGGGGACAGGGAAGCTTTCTTT
TRBD1,many,TRBV29-1,TRBJ2-3,15,CSAKVPHRGIDTQYF,TGCAGCGCTAAAGTCCCCCACAGGGGCATAGATACGCAGTATTTT
NA,few,TRBV12-3/TRBV12-4,TRBJ2-7,14,CASNLGGRSYEQYF,TGTGCCAGCAACTTAGGAGGCCGCTCCTACGAGCAGTACTTC